Listed below are T cell receptor beta chains from one sample, sequenced in a study of patients and donors after allogeneic stem cell transplantation. TCRdb reprocessed the RT-PCR reads with MiXCR, giving one entry per CDR3 protein. In the table there are some 960,000 distinct CDR3 sequences, roughly 18% of which are singletons. The sample taken for sequencing was blood, either unsorted or a sorted T cell fraction (not recorded which). The receptors come from a human donor who was either an allogeneic HSCT recipient or a stem cell or donor lymphocyte infusion donor (not recorded which). It is not recorded whose cells these are; they may come from a transplant donor. CDR3s include the opening cysteine and the closing phenylalanine or tryptophan. A D gene is named only where the DNA matches it firmly. Rows may omit the clone size; those that give it use once, few, many or a size class.

D gene	V gene	clone size	J gene	CDR3 protein	CDR3 DNA
TRBD2	TRBV4-1	few	TRBJ2-1	CASSQGGLAGGYEQFF	TGCGCCAGCAGCCAAGGAGGACTAGCGGGAGGATATGAGCAGTTCTTC
TRBD1	TRBV5-1	few	TRBJ2-7	CASSLGQKGSEQYF	TGCGCCAGCAGCCTGGGACAGAAAGGATCCGAGCAGTACTTC
TRBD2	TRBV20-1	.	TRBJ2-5	CSTLTGTSGREETQYF	TGCAGCACCCTTACCGGGACTAGCGGGAGGGAGGAGACCCAGTACTTC
.	TRBV12-3/TRBV12-4	.	TRBJ2-5	CASTPGRPQETQYF	TGTGCCAGCACCCCGGGACGGCCACAAGAGACCCAGTACTTC
.	TRBV5-1	.	TRBJ1-1	CASSLAGGPPISEQFAFF	TGCGCCAGCAGCTTGGCCGGGGGGCCGCCGATTTCGGAACAGTTTGCTTTCTTT
.	TRBV5-1	few	TRBJ2-5	CASSLGRTAQETQYF	TGCGCCAGCAGCCTAGGCAGGACAGCCCAAGAGACCCAGTACTTC
.	TRBV10-3	many	TRBJ2-7	CAISEDGTSLTYEQYF	TGTGCCATCAGTGAGGATGGGACCTCTCTTACCTACGAGCAGTACTTC
TRBD2	TRBV18	.	TRBJ2-7	CASSPLAGGVSSYEQYF	TGTGCCAGCTCACCGCTAGCGGGAGGTGTAAGCTCCTACGAGCAGTACTTC
.	TRBV6-4	few	TRBJ2-7	CASSVRGASYEQYF	TGTGCCAGCAGTGTACGGGGGGCTTCCTACGAGCAGTACTTC
TRBD1	TRBV10-3	.	TRBJ2-3	CAIRGQGLPDTQYF	TGTGCCATCAGAGGACAGGGGCTCCCAGATACGCAGTATTTT